These 2 T cell receptor beta chains originate from one sample sequenced in a study of identifying expanded T cells in peripheral blood. Generated by immunoSEQ multiplex PCR, the TCRdb table keeps only in-frame clones and is missing some. The sample records 95,000 to 100,000 clones, around nine tenths being singletons. The sequenced sample was blood. All receptors come from a person aged 18-69 years in good health.

The V call is TRBV9, the J call TRBJ1-4, with 8 nucleotides matching TRBD1. Germline CDR1 reads SGDLS; CDR2 reads YYNGEE. There are 16 residues in the CDR3. V dropped 3 bases and J dropped 4; count of bases not matched to a gene: 8. The CDR3 DNA reads TGTGCCAGCAGCGCCAGGGGGCGCGGAGGTAATGAAAAACTGTTTTTT. Amino acids: CASSARGRGGNEKLFF. Full variable domain (remainder filled in from reference TRBV9 and TRBJ1-4): DSGVTQTPKHLITATGQRVTLRCSPRSGDLSVYWYQQSLDQGLQFLIQYYNGEERAKGNILERFSAQQFPDLHSELNLSSLELGDSALYFCASSARGRGGNEKLFFGSGTQLSVL.

The chain couples TRBV11-2 to TRBJ2-1; 8 bases are a match to TRBD2. Losses at the gene ends were 5 bases for V and 2 bases for J; bases not matched to a gene: 8. The CDR3 sequence is 16 residues long. Germline loops: CDR1 SGHAT, CDR2 FQNNGV. The CDR3 DNA sequence: TGTGCCAGCAGCCCAACGGGGGGGGGAACCTACAATGAGCAGTTCTTC. This codes for CASSPTGGGTYNEQFF.